The T cell receptor beta chain described here comes from a study of cytomegalovirus exposure and HLA in healthy donors (dated by TCRdb to about 2017). About the full investigation: In an earlier analysis of some 610 of the donors, approximately 300 Gb of sequence data and 90 million to 120 million unique TCR beta sequences from 150 million to 200 million T cells were reported. Both class I and class II loci were covered by HLA typing, at four-digit resolution. Among the roughly 400 genotyped donors, 75% to 90% belonged to the genetic ancestry cluster associated with self-reported Caucasian donors. An early release that covered around 590 HLA-typed donors contained approximately 300 gigabases of sequencing data and some 87 million unique TCR sequences. A later genetic analysis took genome-wide SNP genotypes for about three fifths of the 666 donors and used that subset as a discovery cohort. Among roughly 400 genotyped donors of the cohort, an average of roughly 240,000 unique TCR beta nucleotide sequences were sequenced per donor, roughly 18% of them non-productive. Typing coverage varied by locus: roughly 629-630 donors for A, B, C, DRB1 and DQB1; about 520 for DQA1; around 610 for DPA1; some 470 for DPB1. To study patterns of TCR occurrence, a later analysis re-analyzed previously published TCR beta repertoires from around 660 donors and added high-resolution HLA genotyping. Donor age, sex, ethnicity and CMV serostatus were compiled alongside the repertoire data. Because of strong linkage in the cohort, roughly five DR-DQ haplotypes were treated as single units for association and clustering. Rather than using new phenotypic data, the later analysis identified candidate immune exposures from TCR beta sequences and from how often those sequences occurred across donors. A separate validation cohort of roughly 120 different subjects was used in addition to the approximately 700-subject first cohort. In an earlier analysis of 550 to 700 of the donors, high-throughput TCR beta sequencing was used to judge whether each TCR beta V gene segment behaved as functional or pseudogenic. The T cell repertoires of 670 or so subjects were profiled by immunosequencing and related to cytomegalovirus serostatus. To predict cytomegalovirus infection status, the study combined high-throughput TCR immunosequencing, statistical association of individual TCRs with disease status, and machine learning. The aim of the study was to test whether cataloging public T cell receptors could identify signatures of past pathogen exposure. All discovery cohort repertoires had been generated using a single sequencing platform.

The cohort consisted of approximately 670 healthy bone marrow donors. At the time of sampling, all cohort members were nominally healthy, though unrecorded immune exposures were likely present. The donor was CMV seronegative and was included in the group of 352 seronegative cohort members. A peripheral blood sample was provided by each donor, and peripheral blood mononuclear cells were used for TCR beta sequencing. The Qiagen DNeasy Blood Extraction Kit was used to extract genomic DNA from the blood cell samples. Study-wide conclusions, independent of this receptor: A further reported finding was that TCR beta sequences accurately predicted the HLA-A and HLA-B alleles for most subjects in the first cohort. The sequencing pipeline was judged likely to have produced a cluster of highly shared sequence variants as a technical artifact. A later analysis found that HLA-associated TCR beta chains were more clonally expanded and had lower generation probabilities than equally common non-associated chains. The 87-base-pair reads could not distinguish some IMGT-functional V segments, including TRBV6-2 and TRBV6-3, so those segments were excluded. This cohort had only TCR beta chains sequenced, and the lack of alpha or paired-chain data limited which features could be detected. Because counts were too low, about 18 rarely observed V segments, including chromosome 9 orphons, were left out of the earlier analysis of several hundred of the donors. In an earlier analysis of 587 of the donors, most TCR beta V segments appeared in productive rearrangements about 90% or about 30% of the time, broadly matching IMGT annotations. A later analysis reported that several top co-occurrence clusters appeared linked to parvovirus B19, influenza, CMV and Epstein-Barr virus. In a later analysis, TCR association rates were found to vary across HLA loci, with the most associated TCRs seen for DRB1 alleles and the fewest for HLA-C alleles. Correlated functional status among segregating V segments might be attributable to linkage disequilibrium, but an unknown experimental factor could not be ruled out. The study listed approximately 150 TCR beta chains as associated with cytomegalovirus. Cytomegalovirus status was reported to be diagnosed by the classifier with high specificity and sensitivity in both the original and validation cohorts. Assigning TCR associations to individual alleles was difficult when HLA alleles, especially DR and DQ, strongly co-occurred. For the cohort, immune exposure information was limited to CMV serostatus. A later genetic analysis reported fewer N-insertions in productive TCRs among donors in an Asian-associated ancestry cluster than the approximately 670-donor mean. HLA typing was unavailable for some donors at each locus, so association tests used only the typed subset. A later analysis found that most CMV-associated TCR beta chains appeared HLA-restricted, with HLA associations seemingly driven largely by CMV exposure. In vitro tests confirmed that a few of the cytomegalovirus-associated TCR beta chains recognize cytomegalovirus antigens. Most TCR sequences were observed very rarely across donors, whereas some public TCRs were present in many individuals. The presence/absence analyses assumed that sequencing depth was roughly uniform across donors, and that assumption may not be true. At a false discovery rate of 0.05, a later analysis linked under 20,000 TCR beta sequences to specific HLA alleles. In a later genetic analysis, a missense DCLRE1C variant was associated with V-gene and J-gene trimming of TCR beta chains, and the association was replicated in an independent cohort. The authors suggested that the approach could potentially be extended to other disease states and immunological phenotypes.

The CDR3 contains 13 residues, cysteine and phenylalanine counted. Just CDR3 DNA is preserved here, 39 bases in frame from base 1. The junction carries 13 bases between V and J, which are trimmed by 4 bases and 7 bases respectively. Via the germline V gene, CDR1 is LGHNT and CDR2 FRNRAP. A remark on this clone: The target of this receptor is not known. One base away there is no much larger clone; base qualities are not given.

The method was the immunoSEQ multiplex PCR assay. For the multiplex PCR, a mixture combining 60 forward primers for TCR Vbeta segments and 13 reverse primers for TCR Jbeta segments was used. The CDR3 region of rearranged TCR beta genes was amplified from genomic DNA with a multiplex PCR assay. The amplified TCR beta libraries were sequenced on the Illumina HiSeq System as 87-base-pair reads. Processing in the source paper ran as follows. A later analysis tallied 70 million to 100 million unique TCR beta chains across the 700 or so repertoires, and about 12 million of those chains were shared by two or more donors. Raw reads were error-corrected and collapsed into unique sequences with a nearest-neighbor algorithm that merged closely related sequences to remove PCR and sequencing errors. Alignment of CDR3 sequences to IMGT reference sequences was used to assign V, D and J gene segments. For a sequence to be retained, a match of at least six nucleotides was required to both a V gene segment and a J gene segment. A rearrangement was called productive if the CDR3 had no stop codons and remained in frame with V and J, and every other rearrangement was called non-productive. CDR3 was defined by IMGT convention, running from the second conserved V-encoded cysteine to the conserved J-encoded phenylalanine. The earlier analysis of a few hundred of the donors excluded sequences that lacked an unambiguous match to a single V gene segment. In an earlier analysis of approximately 590 of the donors, a V segment was called functional when productive rearrangements were above 56.7%, and segregating when the standard deviation between donors exceeded 5%. A statistical classification framework was built to diagnose cytomegalovirus status from the catalog of TCR beta chain sequences. V and J gene assignment, in a later analysis, came from comparing TCR nucleotide sequences with IMGT/GENE-DB human TR gene sequences. Using the TCRdist pipeline, a later analysis assigned CDR3 sequences along with most-parsimonious VDJ recombination scenarios. In a later analysis, each TCR beta chain was defined by its CDR3 amino acid sequence together with its V-gene family, and reads without a unique V-gene family were excluded. To address suspected cross-contamination and a sequencing artifact, a later analysis removed around 590 highly shared, low-generation-probability nucleotide sequences. For each public chain, a later analysis derived a clonal expansion index from normalized ranks of inferred template counts within each repertoire. Generation probabilities in a later analysis came from a VDJ recombination model fitted to out-of-frame rearrangements, and those results were checked against IGoR. In a later analysis, hypergeometric tests were used to score TCR-TCR, TCR-HLA and TCR-CMV co-occurrence, with a repertoire-size bias correction applied to TCR pairs. A later analysis estimated false discovery rates by permuting HLA or CMV assignments 20 times. In a later analysis, co-occurring TCRs were grouped using DBSCAN, and TCRdist sequence similarity was added for clustering within HLA-allele-positive subsets. Co-occurrence clustering excluded repertoires with fewer than 30,000 or more than 120,000 public chains, plus five with anomalous nucleotide sharing. The clones in this table, taken by TCRdb from immuneACCESS, are in-frame only. Not every clone is retained; where verified, under half of the shortfall comes from an unresolved V gene, and the cause of the rest is unknown. V, J and clone size derive from that table, while D and trimming were established from the DNA sequence. Recorded for this sample are 130,000 to 150,000 clones; 78% of them occurred a single time. The biggest ten clones account for about 2.5% of the sample.

Sample: PBMCs. The sequence derives from a male donor in good health and CMV-seronegative. The sequence links TRBV12-5 to TRBJ1-1; the D gene assignment is ambiguous. In nucleotide form, the sequence is TGTGCTAGTGGTTCCGAGGTCGGTCGTGAAGCTTTCTTT. This yields the protein CASGSEVGREAFF.